This is a list of T cell receptor beta chains from one sample in a study of memory CD4+ T cells and cytomegalovirus serostatus. Clones were read by immunoSEQ multiplex PCR, and TCRdb kept only the in-frame ones, dropping some. The sample holds tens of thousands of clones, about 78% seen once. Sequencing was carried out using memory CD4+ T cells from blood. The receptors come from an adult in good health and CMV-seronegative. Both conserved end residues are part of each CDR3. The D gene is left open where the match is weak. The size field is filled for only some rows; it gives once, few, many or a size class.

v_gene	j_gene	abundance	d_gene	CDR3nt	CDR3aa
TRBV6-6	TRBJ2-2	NA	NA	TGTGCCAGCAGATACTCACAGGGGAACACCGGGGAGCTGTTTTTT	CASRYSQGNTGELFF
TRBV9	TRBJ2-3	NA	NA	TGTGCCAGCAGCGTAGAGGGCACAGATACGCAGTATTTT	CASSVEGTDTQYF
TRBV5-5	TRBJ1-1	NA	NA	TGTGCCAGCAGCTTGGCCGGACAGAACCTTATAAACACTGAAGCTTTCTTT	CASSLAGQNLINTEAFF
TRBV12-5	TRBJ1-5	NA	TRBD1	TGTGCTAGTGGTTATACGGGACAGGTCCTCAATCAGCCCCAGCATTTT	CASGYTGQVLNQPQHF
TRBV10-1	TRBJ1-5	NA	TRBD1	TGCGCCAGCAGTGACCAGCACCGCGGACAGGGGGATGGTTATGGCAATCAGCCCCAGCATTTT	CASSDQHRGQGDGYGNQPQHF
TRBV5-5	TRBJ1-6	NA	NA	TGTGCCAGCAGCTGGGGACTGGCCACCGATAATTCACCCCTCCACTTT	CASSWGLATDNSPLHF
TRBV6-6	TRBJ1-4	NA	NA	TGTGCCAGCAGAGGACAACCCCCTAATGAAAAACTGTTTTTT	CASRGQPPNEKLFF
TRBV4-1	TRBJ2-2	NA	NA	TGCGCCTCCTTGCCAAGGATAGACTCCAACACCGGGGAGCTGTTTTTT	CASLPRIDSNTGELFF
TRBV27	TRBJ1-1	few	NA	TGTGCCAGCAGTTTTAGCCCCCAACGTGGAGCTTTCTTT	CASSFSPQRGAFF
TRBV6-5	TRBJ2-2	NA	NA	TGTGCCAGCAGGGCCCCGGGGGCCAACACCGGGGAGCTGTTTTTT	CASRAPGANTGELFF
TRBV7-6	TRBJ1-3	few	NA	TGTGCCAGCAGCCAAGGGACGGCGAGCTCTGGAAACACCATATATTTT	CASSQGTASSGNTIYF
TRBV19	TRBJ1-2	few	TRBD1	TGTGCCAGCCGGGACAGGTTTGGCTACACCTTC	CASRDRFGYTF
TRBV19	TRBJ1-2	NA	TRBD1	TGTGCCAGTAGTACGTCCCACTCAGGGGGCGTTATTTCCTATGGCTACACCTTC	CASSTSHSGGVISYGYTF